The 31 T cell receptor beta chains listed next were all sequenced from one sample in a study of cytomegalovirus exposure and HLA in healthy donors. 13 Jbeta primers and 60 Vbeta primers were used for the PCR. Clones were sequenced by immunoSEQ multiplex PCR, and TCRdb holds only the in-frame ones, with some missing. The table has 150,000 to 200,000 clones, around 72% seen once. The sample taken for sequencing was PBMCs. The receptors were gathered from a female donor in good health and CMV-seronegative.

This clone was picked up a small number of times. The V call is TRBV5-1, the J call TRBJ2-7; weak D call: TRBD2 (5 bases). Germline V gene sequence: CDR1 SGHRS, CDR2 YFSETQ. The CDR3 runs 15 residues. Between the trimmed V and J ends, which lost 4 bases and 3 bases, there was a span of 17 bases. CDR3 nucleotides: TGCGCCAGCAGCGAAGGGCCGGGGAACATCTACGAGCAGTACTTC. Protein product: CASSEGPGNIYEQYF.

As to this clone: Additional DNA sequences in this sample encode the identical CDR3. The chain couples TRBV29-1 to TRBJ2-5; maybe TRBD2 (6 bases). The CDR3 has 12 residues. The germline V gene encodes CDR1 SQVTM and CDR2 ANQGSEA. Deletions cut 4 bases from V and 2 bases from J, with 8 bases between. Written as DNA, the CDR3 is TGCAGCGTTGGGGGGACTCAAGAGACCCAGTACTTC. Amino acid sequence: CSVGGTQETQYF.

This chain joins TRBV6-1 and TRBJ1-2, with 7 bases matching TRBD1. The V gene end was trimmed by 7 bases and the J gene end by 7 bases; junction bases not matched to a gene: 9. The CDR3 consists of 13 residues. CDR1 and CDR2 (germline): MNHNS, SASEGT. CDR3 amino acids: CASTTQGFGGYTF. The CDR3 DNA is TGTGCCAGCACTACACAGGGGTTCGGTGGCTACACCTTC.

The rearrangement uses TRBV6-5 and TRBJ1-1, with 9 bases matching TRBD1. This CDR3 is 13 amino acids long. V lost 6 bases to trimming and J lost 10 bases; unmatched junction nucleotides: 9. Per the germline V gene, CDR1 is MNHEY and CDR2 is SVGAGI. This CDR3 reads CASSRTGVRPAFF. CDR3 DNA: TGTGCCAGCAGCCGGACAGGGGTTCGGCCAGCTTTCTTT.

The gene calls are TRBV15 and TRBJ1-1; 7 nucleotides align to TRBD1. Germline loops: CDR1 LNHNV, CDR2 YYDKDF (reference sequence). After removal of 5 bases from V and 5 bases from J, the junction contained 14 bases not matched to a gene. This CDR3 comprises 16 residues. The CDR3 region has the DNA TGTGCCACCAGCGGCCGACAGGGTTTAGGGGGGACTGAAGCTTTCTTT. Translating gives CATSGRQGLGGTEAFF.

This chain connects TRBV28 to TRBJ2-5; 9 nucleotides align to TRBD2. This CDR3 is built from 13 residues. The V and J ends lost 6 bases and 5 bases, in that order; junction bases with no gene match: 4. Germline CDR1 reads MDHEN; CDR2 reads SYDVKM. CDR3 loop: CASRAGGGETQYF. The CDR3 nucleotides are TGTGCCAGCAGAGCGGGGGGAGGGGAGACCCAGTACTTC.

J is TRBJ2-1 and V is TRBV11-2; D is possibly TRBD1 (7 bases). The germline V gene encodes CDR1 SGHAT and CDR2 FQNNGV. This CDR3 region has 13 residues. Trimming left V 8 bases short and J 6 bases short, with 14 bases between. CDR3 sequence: CASQQGGGNEQFF. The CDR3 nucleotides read TGTGCCAGCCAGCAGGGGGGTGGCAATGAGCAGTTCTTC.

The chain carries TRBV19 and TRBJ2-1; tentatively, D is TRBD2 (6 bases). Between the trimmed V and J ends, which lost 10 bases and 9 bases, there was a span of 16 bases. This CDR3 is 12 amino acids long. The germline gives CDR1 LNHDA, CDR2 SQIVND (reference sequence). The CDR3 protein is CATGGDRREQFF. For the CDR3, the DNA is TGTGCCACCGGCGGGGATCGCCGTGAGCAGTTCTTC. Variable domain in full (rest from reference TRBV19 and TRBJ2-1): DGGITQSPKYLFRKEGQNVTLSCEQNLNHDAMYWYRQDPGQGLRLIYYSQIVNDFQKGDIAEGYSVSREKKESFPLTVTSAQKNPTAFYLCATGGDRREQFFGPGTRLTVL.

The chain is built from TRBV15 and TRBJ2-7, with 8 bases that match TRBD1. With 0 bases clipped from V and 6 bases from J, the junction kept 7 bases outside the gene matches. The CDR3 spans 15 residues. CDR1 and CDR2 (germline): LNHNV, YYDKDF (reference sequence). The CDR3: CATSRDRVRGREQYF. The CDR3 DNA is TGTGCCACCAGCAGAGATCGGGTCAGGGGGCGCGAGCAGTACTTC.

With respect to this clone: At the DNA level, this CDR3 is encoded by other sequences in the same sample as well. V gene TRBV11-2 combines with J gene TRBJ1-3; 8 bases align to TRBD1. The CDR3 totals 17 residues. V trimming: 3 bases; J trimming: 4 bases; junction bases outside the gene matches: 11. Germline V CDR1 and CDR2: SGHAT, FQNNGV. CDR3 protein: CASSFPLADRDGNTIYF. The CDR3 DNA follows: TGTGCCAGCAGCTTTCCCTTGGCGGACAGGGACGGAAACACCATATATTTT.

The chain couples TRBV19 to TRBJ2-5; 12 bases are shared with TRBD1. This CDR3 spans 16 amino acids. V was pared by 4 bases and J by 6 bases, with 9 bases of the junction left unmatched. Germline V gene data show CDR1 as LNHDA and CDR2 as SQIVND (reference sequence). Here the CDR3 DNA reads TGTGCCAGTAGTACCGGGACAGGGGGCGCGAGTAAGACCCAGTACTTC. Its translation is CASSTGTGGASKTQYF.

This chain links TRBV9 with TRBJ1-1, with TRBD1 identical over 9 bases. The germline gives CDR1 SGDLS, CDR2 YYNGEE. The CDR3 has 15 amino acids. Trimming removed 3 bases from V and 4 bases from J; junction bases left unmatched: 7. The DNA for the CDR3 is TGTGCCAGCAGCGGGACAGGGGATTACGGCACTGAAGCTTTCTTT. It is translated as CASSGTGDYGTEAFF.

The CDR3 DNA sequence: TGTGCCAGCTCACCAGGGCGGGTCTCCTACGAGCAGTACTTC. It yields the protein CASSPGRVSYEQYF. The chain joins TRBV18 to TRBJ2-7; a weak D match, TRBD2 (5 bases). Per germline, CDR1 KGHSH and CDR2 LQKENI. The CDR3 has 14 residues. V lost 2 bases, J lost 0 bases, and 8 bases lay in between.

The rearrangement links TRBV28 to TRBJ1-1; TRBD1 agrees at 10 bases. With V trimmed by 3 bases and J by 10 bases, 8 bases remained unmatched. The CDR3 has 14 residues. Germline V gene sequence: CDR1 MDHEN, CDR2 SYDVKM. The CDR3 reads CASSFHGQGEGAFF. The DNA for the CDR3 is TGTGCCAGCAGTTTCCACGGACAGGGGGAAGGAGCTTTCTTT.

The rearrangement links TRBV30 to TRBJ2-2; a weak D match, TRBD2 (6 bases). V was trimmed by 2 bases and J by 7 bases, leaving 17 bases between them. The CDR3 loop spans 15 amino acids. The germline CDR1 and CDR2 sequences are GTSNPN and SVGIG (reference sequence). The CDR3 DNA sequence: TGTGCCTGGAGTTCTGCGGGGAACTACATCGGGGAGCTGTTTTTT. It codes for CAWSSAGNYIGELFF.

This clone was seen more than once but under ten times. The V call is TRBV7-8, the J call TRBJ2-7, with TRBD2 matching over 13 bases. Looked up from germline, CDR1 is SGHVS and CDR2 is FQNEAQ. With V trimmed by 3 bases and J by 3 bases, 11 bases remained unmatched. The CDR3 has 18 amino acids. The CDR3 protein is CASSFPMGLAGLSYEQYF. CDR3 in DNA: TGTGCCAGCAGCTTCCCTATGGGACTAGCGGGGTTGAGCTACGAGCAGTACTTC.

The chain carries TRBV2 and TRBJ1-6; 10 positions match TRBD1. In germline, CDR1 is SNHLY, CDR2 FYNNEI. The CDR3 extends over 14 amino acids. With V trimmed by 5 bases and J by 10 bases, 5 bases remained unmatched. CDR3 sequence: CASSRRDRGSPLHF. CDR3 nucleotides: TGTGCCAGCAGTCGCCGGGACAGGGGCTCACCCCTCCACTTT.

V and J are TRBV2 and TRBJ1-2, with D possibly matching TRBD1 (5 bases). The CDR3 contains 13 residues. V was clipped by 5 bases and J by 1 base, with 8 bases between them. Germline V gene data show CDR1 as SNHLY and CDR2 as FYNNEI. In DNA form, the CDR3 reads TGTGCCAGCAGTCGGCAGGGTAACTATGGCTACACCTTC. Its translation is CASSRQGNYGYTF.

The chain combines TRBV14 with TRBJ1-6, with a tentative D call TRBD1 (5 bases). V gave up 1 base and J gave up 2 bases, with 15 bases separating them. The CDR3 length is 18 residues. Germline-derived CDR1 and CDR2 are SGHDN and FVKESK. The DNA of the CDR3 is TGTGCCAGCAGCCAAGGAGGTCCAGGGAGGGCCTATAATTCACCCCTCCACTTT. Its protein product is CASSQGGPGRAYNSPLHF.

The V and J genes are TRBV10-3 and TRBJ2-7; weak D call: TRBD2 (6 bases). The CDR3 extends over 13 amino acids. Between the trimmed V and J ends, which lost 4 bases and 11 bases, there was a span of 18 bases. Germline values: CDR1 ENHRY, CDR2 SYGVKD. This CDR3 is CAISGGTHGEEYF. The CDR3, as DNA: TGTGCCATCAGTGGTGGGACTCACGGGGAGGAGTACTTC.

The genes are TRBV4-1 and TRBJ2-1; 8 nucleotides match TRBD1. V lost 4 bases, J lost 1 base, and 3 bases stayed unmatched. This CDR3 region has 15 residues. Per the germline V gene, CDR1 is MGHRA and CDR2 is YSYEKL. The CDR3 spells CASSRGQGSYNEQFF. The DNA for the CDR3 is TGCGCCAGCAGCCGAGGACAGGGTTCCTACAATGAGCAGTTCTTC.

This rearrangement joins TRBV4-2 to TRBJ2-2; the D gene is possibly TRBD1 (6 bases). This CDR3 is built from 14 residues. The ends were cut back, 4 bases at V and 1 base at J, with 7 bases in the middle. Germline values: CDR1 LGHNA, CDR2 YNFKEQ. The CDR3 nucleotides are TGTGCCAGCAGCCGACAGGAGAACACCGGGGAGCTGTTTTTT. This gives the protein CASSRQENTGELFF.

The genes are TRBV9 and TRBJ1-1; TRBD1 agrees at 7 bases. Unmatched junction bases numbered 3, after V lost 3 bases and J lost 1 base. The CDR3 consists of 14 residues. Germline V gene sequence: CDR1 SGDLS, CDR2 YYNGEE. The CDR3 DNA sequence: TGTGCCAGCAGCGCGACAGGGCGGAACACTGAAGCTTTCTTT. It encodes CASSATGRNTEAFF. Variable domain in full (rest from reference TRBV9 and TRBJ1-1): DSGVTQTPKHLITATGQRVTLRCSPRSGDLSVYWYQQSLDQGLQFLIQYYNGEERAKGNILERFSAQQFPDLHSELNLSSLELGDSALYFCASSATGRNTEAFFGQGTRLTVV.

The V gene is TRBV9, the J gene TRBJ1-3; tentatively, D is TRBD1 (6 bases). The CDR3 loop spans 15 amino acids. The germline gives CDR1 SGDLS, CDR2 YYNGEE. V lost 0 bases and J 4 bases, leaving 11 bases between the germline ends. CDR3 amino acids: CASSVGTGTGNTIYF. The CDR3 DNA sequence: TGTGCCAGCAGCGTAGGTACAGGGACCGGAAACACCATATATTTT.

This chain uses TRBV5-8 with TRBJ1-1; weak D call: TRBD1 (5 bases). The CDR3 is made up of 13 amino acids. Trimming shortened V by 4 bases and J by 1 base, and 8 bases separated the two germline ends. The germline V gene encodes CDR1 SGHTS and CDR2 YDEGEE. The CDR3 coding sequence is TGTGCCAGCAGCAACAGGAGGAACACTGAAGCTTTCTTT. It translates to CASSNRRNTEAFF. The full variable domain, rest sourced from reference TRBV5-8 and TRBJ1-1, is EAGVTQSPTHLIKTRGQQATLRCSPISGHTSVYWYQQALGLGLQFLLWYDEGEERNRGNFPPRFSGRQFPNYSSELNVNALELEDSALYLCASSNRRNTEAFFGQGTRLTVV.

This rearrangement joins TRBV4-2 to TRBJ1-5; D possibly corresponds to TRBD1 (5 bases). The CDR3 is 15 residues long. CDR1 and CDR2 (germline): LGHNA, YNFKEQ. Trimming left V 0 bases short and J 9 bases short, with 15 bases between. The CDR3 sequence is CASSQDPRASPPQHF. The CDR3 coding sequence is TGTGCCAGCAGCCAAGACCCCAGGGCATCGCCGCCCCAGCATTTT.

The CDR3 DNA reads as TGTGCTAGTGGGGGGCTGGGGGCCCACCAAGAGACCCAGTACTTC. Translating gives CASGGLGAHQETQYF. The V call is TRBV12-5, the J call TRBJ2-5; weak D call: TRBD1 (6 bases). With 6 bases removed from V and 0 bases from J, the gap between germline ends came to 14 bases. The CDR3 extends over 15 amino acids. Germline assignment: CDR1 LGHNT and CDR2 FRNRAP. Full variable domain (missing parts from reference TRBV12-5 and TRBJ2-5): DARVTQTPRHKVTEMGQEVTMRCQPILGHNTVFWYRQTMMQGLELLAYFRNRAPLDDSGMPKDRFSAEMPDATLATLKIQPSEPRDSAVYFCASGGLGAHQETQYFGPGTRLLVL.

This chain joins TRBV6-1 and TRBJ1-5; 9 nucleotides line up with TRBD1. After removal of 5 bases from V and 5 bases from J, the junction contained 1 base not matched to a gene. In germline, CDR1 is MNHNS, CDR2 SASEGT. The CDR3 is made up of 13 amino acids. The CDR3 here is CASSTGGYQPQHF. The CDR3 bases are TGTGCCAGCAGTACAGGGGGCTATCAGCCCCAGCATTTT.

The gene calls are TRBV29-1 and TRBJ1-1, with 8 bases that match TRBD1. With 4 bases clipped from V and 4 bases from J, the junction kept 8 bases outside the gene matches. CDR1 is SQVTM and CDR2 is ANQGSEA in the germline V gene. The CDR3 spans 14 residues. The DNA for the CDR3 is TGCAGCGTTGGCAGACAGGGGTTGGGCACTGAAGCTTTCTTT. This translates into CSVGRQGLGTEAFF.

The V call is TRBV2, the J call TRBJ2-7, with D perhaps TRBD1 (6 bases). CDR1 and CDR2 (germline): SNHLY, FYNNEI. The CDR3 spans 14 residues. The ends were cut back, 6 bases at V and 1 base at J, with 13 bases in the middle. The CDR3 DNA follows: TGTGCCAGCAGCCTTGGACAGTTATCCTACGAGCAGTACTTC. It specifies CASSLGQLSYEQYF.

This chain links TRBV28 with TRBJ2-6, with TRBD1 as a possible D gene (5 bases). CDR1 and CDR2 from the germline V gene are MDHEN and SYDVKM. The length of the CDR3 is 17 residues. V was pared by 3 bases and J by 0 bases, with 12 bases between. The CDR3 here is CASSFSDSSSGANVLTF. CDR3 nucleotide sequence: TGTGCCAGCAGTTTCTCCGACAGCTCCTCTGGGGCCAACGTCCTGACTTTC.